One sample yielded the 12 T cell receptor beta chains listed below, sequenced in a study of cytomegalovirus exposure and HLA in healthy donors. Researchers ran the PCR with 60 Vbeta and 13 Jbeta primers. Only in-frame clones appear in the TCRdb table, and some are missing; sequencing was by immunoSEQ multiplex PCR. This sample has 110,000 or so clones; approximately 86% occur once, and the top ten carry roughly 6.1%. Sequenced input: PBMCs. Receptors were obtained from a man aged 18-30 years in good health and CMV-seronegative.

CDR3: CASSVQASNTEAFF. As DNA, the CDR3 is TGTGCCAGTAGTGTACAGGCCTCGAACACTGAAGCTTTCTTT. V usage is TRBV19 and J usage is TRBJ1-1; maybe TRBD1 (5 bases). Trimming took off 5 bases at V and 1 base at J, with 11 bases between the two ends. The CDR3 is made up of 14 amino acids. Germline V gene lookup returns CDR1 LNHDA and CDR2 SQIVND (reference sequence).

This clone has a handful of counts. The rearrangement links TRBV12-5 to TRBJ1-4, with TRBD1 identical over 9 bases. V lost 6 bases and J lost 7; bases outside the gene matches: 6. The germline CDR1 and CDR2 sequences are LGHNT and FRNRAP. The CDR3 extends over 14 amino acids. CDR3 protein: CASGGTGRVEKLFF. The CDR3, as DNA: TGTGCTAGTGGGGGGACAGGGAGGGTTGAAAAACTGTTTTTT.

The V call is TRBV13, the J call TRBJ1-1; 8 bases fit TRBD1. The germline V gene encodes CDR1 PRHDT and CDR2 FYEKMQ (reference sequence). The junction had 4 bases not matched to a gene; V was cut back by 3 bases and J by 4 bases. The CDR3 covers 14 residues. CDR3: CASSLTGAATEAFF. Here the CDR3 DNA reads TGTGCCAGCAGCTTGACAGGGGCGGCCACTGAAGCTTTCTTT.

The chain uses TRBV5-6 and TRBJ1-1, with 11 bases lining up with TRBD1. The CDR3 extends over 16 amino acids. With V trimmed by 5 bases and J by 4 bases, 10 bases remained unmatched. Germline lookup yields CDR1 SGHDT and CDR2 YYEEEE. The chain's CDR3 is CASRTRTGGATTEAFF. CDR3 nucleotide sequence: TGTGCCAGCAGGACCCGGACAGGGGGCGCGACCACTGAAGCTTTCTTT.

The chain has TRBV6-5 and TRBJ2-1, with a tentative D call TRBD2 (5 bases). This CDR3 is 14 amino acids long. Germline assignment: CDR1 MNHEY and CDR2 SVGAGI. Trimming shortened V by 7 bases and J by 8 bases, and 18 bases separated the two germline ends. The CDR3 DNA follows: TGTGCCAGCATATCCAGAGCTAGCTTCGATGAGCAGTTCTTC. Translated: CASISRASFDEQFF.

The V gene is TRBV28, the J gene TRBJ2-6, with TRBD2 matching over 10 bases. J gave up 0 bases and V 4 bases, and 9 bases lay outside the gene matches. Germline-derived CDR1 and CDR2 are MDHEN and SYDVKM. CDR3 length: 19 amino acids. CDR3 DNA: TGTGCCAGCAGTTCCGCCGGACTAGCGGATTACTCTGGGGCCAACGTCCTGACTTTC. Encoded protein: CASSSAGLADYSGANVLTF.

The genes are TRBV7-2 and TRBJ2-2; tentatively, D is TRBD1 (6 bases). Trimming cost V 5 bases and J 9 bases, with 13 bases left between them. The CDR3 has 13 amino acids. The V gene's germline CDR1 is SGHTA and CDR2 FQGNSA. The CDR3 DNA is TGTGCCAGCAGCATAACAGGGTTACGGGAGCTGTTTTTT. Translation gives CASSITGLRELFF. The full variable domain, completed using reference TRBV7-2 and TRBJ2-2, is GAGVSQSPSNKVTEKGKDVELRCDPISGHTALYWYRQSLGQGLEFLIYFQGNSAPDKSGLPSDRFSAERTGGSVSTLTIQRTQQEDSAVYLCASSITGLRELFFGEGSRLTVL.

This clone occurred once. This chain uses TRBV5-8 with TRBJ2-3; no clear D gene. The germline V gene has CDR1 SGHTS and CDR2 YDEGEE. The CDR3 has 13 residues. The V gene lost 6 bases and the J gene lost 6 bases, with 14 bases spanning the gap. The CDR3, as DNA: TGTGCCAGCACCCTCATCACAAGTGATACGCAGTATTTT. Protein product: CASTLITSDTQYF.

This clone has only one observation. The rearrangement uses TRBV7-2 and TRBJ2-3; 10 bases fit TRBD2. Germline-derived CDR1 and CDR2 are SGHTA and FQGNSA. Trimming removed 1 base from V and 3 bases from J; junction bases left unmatched: 1. This CDR3 spans 15 amino acids. DNA of the CDR3: TGTGCCAGCAGCTTAGTTAGCGGGAGGACAGATACGCAGTATTTT. Its protein product is CASSLVSGRTDTQYF.

This clone has only one observation. The rearrangement uses TRBV5-1 and TRBJ1-6; no clear D. V was shortened by 4 bases and J by 5 bases, with 10 bases between the two germline ends. The CDR3 is made up of 14 amino acids. CDR1 SGHRS and CDR2 YFSETQ come from the germline V gene. The CDR3 loop is CASSHPEDNSPLHF. CDR3 coding DNA: TGCGCCAGCAGCCACCCAGAGGATAATTCACCCCTCCACTTT.

V is TRBV6-5 and J is TRBJ1-5; D gene unclear. Trimming removed 2 bases at V and 5 bases at J, with 13 bases between. Germline CDR1 reads MNHEY; CDR2 reads SVGAGI. CDR3 size: 15 residues. The CDR3 region has the DNA TGTGCCAGCAGTTACCCCGCCGGGGAGGATCAGCCCCAGCATTTT. It codes for CASSYPAGEDQPQHF.

This clone showed up just a few times. This rearrangement joins TRBV12-5 to TRBJ1-4; 8 bases map to TRBD1. Germline CDR1 and CDR2: LGHNT and FRNRAP. This CDR3 contains 15 residues. J lost 7 bases, V lost 6 bases, and 10 bases had no gene match. CDR3 amino acids: CASGMNRDRLEKLFF. The DNA of the CDR3 is TGTGCTAGTGGAATGAACCGGGACAGGCTTGAAAAACTGTTTTTT.